The 19 T cell receptor beta chains presented below share a single source sample, sequenced in a study of T cell responses to AZD1222 COVID-19 vaccine. Some clones are missing from TCRdb's copy, which holds only in-frame ones; the method was immunoSEQ multiplex PCR. The sample has roughly 140,000 clones; approximately 78% are singletons. The sequences come from peripheral blood, collected on day 0 of MenACWY control vaccination. The origin of the receptors is an adult in good health.

This clone was recorded once. The chain has TRBV25-1 and TRBJ2-1, with 8 bases fitting TRBD1. The trim removed 3 bases at V and 7 bases at J, leaving 8 bases unmatched. The CDR3 is 15 residues long. Germline V CDR1 and CDR2: MGHDK, SYGVNS. CDR3 sequence: CASSEGGQGWNEQFF. The DNA for the CDR3 is TGTGCCAGCAGTGAGGGCGGACAGGGTTGGAATGAGCAGTTCTTC. The variable domain in full, with the rest retrieved from reference TRBV25-1 and TRBJ2-1, is EADIYQTPRYLVIGTGKKITLECSQTMGHDKMYWYQQDPGMELHLIHYSYGVNSTEKGDLSSESTVSRIRTEHFPLTLESARPSHTSQYLCASSEGGQGWNEQFFGPGTRLTVL.

J is TRBJ1-5 and V is TRBV7-8; no reliable D call. Germline CDR1 is SGHVS and CDR2 is FQNEAQ. V was pared by 1 base and J by 6 bases, with 4 bases between. The CDR3 runs 12 residues. This CDR3 reads CASSLDGQPQHF. The CDR3 coding sequence is TGTGCCAGCAGCTTAGACGGTCAGCCCCAGCATTTT. Full variable domain (remainder filled in from reference TRBV7-8 and TRBJ1-5): GAGVSQSPRYKVAKRGQDVALRCDPISGHVSLFWYQQALGQGPEFLTYFQNEAQLDKSGLPSDRFFAERPEGSVSTLKIQRTQQEDSAVYLCASSLDGQPQHFGDGTRLSIL.

The chain joins TRBV5-6 to TRBJ1-1; unclear D gene. Germline CDR1 reads SGHDT; CDR2 reads YYEEEE. CDR3 length: 13 amino acids. Trimming cost V 4 bases and J 0 bases, with 7 bases left between them. CDR3 DNA sequence: TGTGCCAGCAGCATGATCTTGAACACTGAAGCTTTCTTT. It specifies CASSMILNTEAFF.

The chain uses TRBV10-1 and TRBJ2-1; 16 nucleotides align to TRBD2. CDR1 and CDR2 (germline): WNHNN, SYGVQD (reference sequence). The CDR3 consists of 19 residues. J gave up 4 bases and V 2 bases, and 8 bases lay outside the gene matches. CDR3 sequence: CASSERTGTSGGEYNEQFF. CDR3 nucleotides: TGCGCCAGCAGTGAGCGAACCGGGACTAGCGGGGGGGAATACAATGAGCAGTTCTTC.

This rearrangement joins TRBV30 to TRBJ1-1; no definite D call. Per germline, CDR1 GTSNPN and CDR2 SVGIG (reference sequence). The CDR3 spans 13 residues. Trimming took 5 bases from V and 5 from J, leaving 15 bases between them. The CDR3 DNA reads TGTGCCTGGGGCGACGGGCTGAGAACTGAAGCTTTCTTT. Translated: CAWGDGLRTEAFF.

This chain uses TRBV11-2 with TRBJ2-5; weak D call: TRBD2 (5 bases). Germline V gene data show CDR1 as SGHAT and CDR2 as FQNNGV. This CDR3 spans 15 amino acids. Trimming cost V 5 bases and J 3 bases, with 16 bases left between them. The CDR3 protein is CASSPPDWMEETQYF. In DNA, the CDR3 is TGTGCCAGCAGCCCGCCGGACTGGATGGAAGAGACCCAGTACTTC. Combining the CDR3 with reference TRBV11-2 and TRBJ2-5 gives the whole variable domain EAGVAQSPRYKIIEKRQSVAFWCNPISGHATLYWYQQILGQGPKLLIQFQNNGVVDDSQLPKDRFSAERLKGVDSTLKIQPAKLEDSAVYLCASSPPDWMEETQYFGPGTRLLVL.

This sequence joins TRBV3-1 (or the pseudogene TRBV3-2) and TRBJ2-1, with 7 bases fitting TRBD2. The CDR3 extends over 17 amino acids. Germline V CDR1 and CDR2: LGHDT, YNNKEL (reference sequence). V was pared by 4 bases and J by 5 bases, with 14 bases of the junction left unmatched. The CDR3 loop is CASSPPVGGKRNNEQFF. The CDR3 DNA reads TGTGCCAGCAGCCCTCCCGTGGGAGGGAAAAGGAACAATGAGCAGTTCTTC.

The V gene is TRBV5-4, the J gene TRBJ2-1; 7 bases map to TRBD2. The CDR3 loop spans 16 amino acids. In germline, CDR1 is SGHNT, CDR2 YYREEE (reference sequence). J was trimmed by 4 bases and V by 0 bases; bases with no gene match: 7. The CDR3 DNA reads as TGTGCCAGCAGCTTGGCGGGGGGTCCCGGGTACAATGAGCAGTTCTTC. It is translated as CASSLAGGPGYNEQFF.

The V and J genes are TRBV3-1 (or the pseudogene TRBV3-2) and TRBJ2-4; 8 bases line up with TRBD2. CDR1 and CDR2 from the germline V gene are LGHDT and YNNKEL (reference sequence). With V trimmed by 4 bases and J by 1 base, 6 bases remained unmatched. The CDR3 covers 16 residues. The CDR3 loop is CASSLRGAGAKNIQYF. For the CDR3, the DNA is TGTGCCAGCAGCCTGCGGGGGGCCGGGGCCAAAAACATTCAGTACTTC.

V is TRBV29-1 and J is TRBJ1-2, with D perhaps TRBD1 (5 bases). V lost 8 bases to trimming and J lost 6 bases, with 13 bases between them. CDR3 size: 11 residues. Germline CDR1 and CDR2: SQVTM and ANQGSEA. As DNA, the CDR3 is TGCAGCTTGTGGGGGACGGATGGCTACACCTTC. Amino acid sequence: CSLWGTDGYTF. Full variable domain (remainder filled in from reference TRBV29-1 and TRBJ1-2): SAVISQKPSRDICQRGTSLTIQCQVDSQVTMMFWYRQQPGQSLTLIATANQGSEATYESGFVIDKFPISRPNLTFSTLTVSNMSPEDSSIYLCSLWGTDGYTFGSGTRLTVV.

This chain uses TRBV6-2 or TRBV6-3 with TRBJ1-5; no definite D call. This CDR3 is built from 16 residues. V was cut by 0 bases and J by 4 bases, with 13 bases left in between. Germline-derived CDR1 and CDR2 are MNHEY and SVGEGT. The CDR3 coding sequence is TGTGCCAGCAGTTACTCTCCATATTCAGGTAATCAGCCCCAGCATTTT. This sequence encodes CASSYSPYSGNQPQHF.

The gene calls are TRBV6-4 and TRBJ1-5; D ambiguous. V was clipped by 0 bases and J by 11 bases, with 11 bases between them. Germline V CDR1 and CDR2: MRHNA, SNTAGT. The CDR3 has 13 amino acids. The CDR3 DNA sequence: TGTGCCAGCAGTGACTCGTATTCCCCGGCCCAGCATTTT. Encoded protein: CASSDSYSPAQHF.

The chain couples TRBV15 to TRBJ2-6, with 8 bases identical to TRBD1. The CDR3 runs to 15 residues. The V and J ends lost 4 bases and 3 bases, in that order; junction bases with no gene match: 2. Germline CDR1 is LNHNV and CDR2 is YYDKDF (reference sequence). The CDR3 region has the DNA TGTGCCACCAGCATGGACAGGGATGGGGCCAACGTCCTGACTTTC. Amino acid sequence: CATSMDRDGANVLTF. Using reference TRBV15 and TRBJ2-6 for the parts outside the CDR3, the full variable domain is DAMVIQNPRYQVTQFGKPVTLSCSQTLNHNVMYWYQQKSSQAPKLLFHYYDKDFNNEADTPDNFQSRRPNTSFCFLDIRSPGLGDTAMYLCATSMDRDGANVLTFGAGSRLTVL.

The chain joins TRBV11-2 to TRBJ1-6; D not certain. There are 15 residues in the CDR3. V was shortened by 0 bases and J by 3 bases, with 6 bases between the two germline ends. CDR1 and CDR2 (germline): SGHAT, FQNNGV. The chain's CDR3 is CASSLDPGYNSPLHF. The CDR3 DNA reads TGTGCCAGCAGCTTAGATCCGGGCTATAATTCACCCCTCCACTTT.

The CDR3 region has the DNA TGTGCCAGCTCACCACCGGTTAATCGGGGGACCTATGGCTACACCTTC. Its translation: CASSPPVNRGTYGYTF. This chain connects TRBV18 to TRBJ1-2; D possibly corresponds to TRBD1 (5 bases). CDR3 length: 16 amino acids. Looked up from germline, CDR1 is KGHSH and CDR2 is LQKENI. The germline V and J ends were trimmed by 0 bases and 4 bases, with 15 bases remaining between them. Together with reference TRBV18 and TRBJ1-2, the CDR3 gives the full variable domain: NAGVMQNPRHLVRRRGQEARLRCSPMKGHSHVYWYRQLPEEGLKFMVYLQKENIIDESGMPKERFSAEFPKEGPSILRIQQVVRGDSAAYFCASSPPVNRGTYGYTFGSGTRLTVV.

This rearrangement joins TRBV6-5 to TRBJ2-6, with D tentatively TRBD1 (6 bases). The CDR3 loop spans 14 amino acids. Germline V gene lookup returns CDR1 MNHEY and CDR2 SVGAGI. The V and J ends lost 8 bases and 0 bases respectively, with 8 bases between them. The CDR3 DNA reads TGTGCCAGCCAACAGGGCTCTGGGGCCAACGTCCTGACTTTC. Translation gives CASQQGSGANVLTF.

This chain links TRBV6-2 or TRBV6-3 with TRBJ2-1, with D uncertain. CDR1 and CDR2 from the germline V gene are MNHEY and SVGEGT. This CDR3 contains 12 residues. V was cut by 5 bases and J by 6 bases, with 8 bases left in between. The CDR3 bases are TGTGCCAGCAGTGCGCAAGCCAATGAGCAGTTCTTC. Its protein product is CASSAQANEQFF.

The CDR3 nucleotides read TGTGCCAGCAGCTACGGGGCAGGGGAACAGCCCCAGCATTTT. Its translation: CASSYGAGEQPQHF. The gene calls are TRBV6-5 and TRBJ1-5; possibly TRBD1 for D (6 bases). The CDR3 contains 14 residues. Germline V gene data show CDR1 as MNHEY and CDR2 as SVGAGI. Trimming removed 6 bases at V and 7 bases at J, with 16 bases between.

The chain carries TRBV9 and TRBJ2-2; 9 nucleotides agree with TRBD1. This CDR3 contains 15 residues. Per the germline V gene, CDR1 is SGDLS and CDR2 is YYNGEE. J gave up 7 bases and V 4 bases, and 8 bases lay outside the gene matches. The CDR3 DNA sequence: TGTGCCAGCAGCTTCACAGGGGGCGCTGGCGGGGAGCTGTTTTTT. Translating gives CASSFTGGAGGELFF.